This TCR beta chain was captured in a study of OX40 agonist ivuxolimab in advanced cancers. CDR3 length: 14 residues. Trimming removed 6 bases from V and 8 bases from J, with 16 bases in between. From germline, CDR1 is MNHEY and CDR2 SMNVEV (reference sequence). Assay used: immunoSEQ multiplex PCR; TCRdb lists only in-frame clones, some missing. The sample contains tens of thousands of clones, around 83% of which appear only once. Material: CD4+ or CD8+ T cells sorted from blood, obtained in a trial of the OX40 agonist ivuxolimab. This TCR was recovered from an adult with an advanced solid tumor such as melanoma, head and neck, liver or kidney cancer. The chain has TRBV27 and TRBJ2-2, with D unclear. The CDR3 sequence: CASRAPDFWGELFF. As DNA, the CDR3 is TGTGCCAGCAGAGCCCCGGATTTTTGGGGGGAGCTGTTTTTT.